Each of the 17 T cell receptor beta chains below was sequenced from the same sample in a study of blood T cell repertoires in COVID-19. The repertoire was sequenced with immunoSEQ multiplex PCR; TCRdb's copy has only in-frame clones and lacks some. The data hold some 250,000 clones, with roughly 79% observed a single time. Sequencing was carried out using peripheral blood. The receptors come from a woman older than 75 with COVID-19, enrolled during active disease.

Here the CDR3 reads CASRTSGSTDTQYF. The CDR3 DNA sequence: TGTGCCAGCAGGACTAGCGGGTCCACAGATACGCAGTATTTT. This rearrangement joins TRBV2 to TRBJ2-3; 10 nucleotides agree with TRBD2. The CDR3 has 14 residues. V shed 6 bases, J shed 2 bases, and the junction held 2 bases outside the gene matches. Germline lookup yields CDR1 SNHLY and CDR2 FYNNEI.

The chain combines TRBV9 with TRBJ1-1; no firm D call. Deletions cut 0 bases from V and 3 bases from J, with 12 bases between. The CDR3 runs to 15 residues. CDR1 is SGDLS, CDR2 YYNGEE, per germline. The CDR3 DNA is TGTGCCAGCAGCGTAGGAGACGCGAGGGACACTGAAGCTTTCTTT. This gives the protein CASSVGDARDTEAFF.

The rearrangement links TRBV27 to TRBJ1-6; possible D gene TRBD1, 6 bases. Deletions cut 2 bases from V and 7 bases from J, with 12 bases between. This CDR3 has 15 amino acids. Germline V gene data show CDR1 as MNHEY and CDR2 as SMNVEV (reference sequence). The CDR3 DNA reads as TGTGCCAGCAGTTTACGACAGGCCCTGAATTCACCCCTCCACTTT. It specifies CASSLRQALNSPLHF.

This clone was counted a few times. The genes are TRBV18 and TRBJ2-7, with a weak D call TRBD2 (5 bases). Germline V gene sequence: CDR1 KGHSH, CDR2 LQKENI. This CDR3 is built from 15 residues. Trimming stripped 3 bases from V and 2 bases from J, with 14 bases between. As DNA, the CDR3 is TGTGCCAGCTCACCCGGGAAGTCATGGACCTACGAGCAGTACTTC. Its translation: CASSPGKSWTYEQYF. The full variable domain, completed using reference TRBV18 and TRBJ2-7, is NAGVMQNPRHLVRRRGQEARLRCSPMKGHSHVYWYRQLPEEGLKFMVYLQKENIIDESGMPKERFSAEFPKEGPSILRIQQVVRGDSAAYFCASSPGKSWTYEQYFGPGTRLTVT.

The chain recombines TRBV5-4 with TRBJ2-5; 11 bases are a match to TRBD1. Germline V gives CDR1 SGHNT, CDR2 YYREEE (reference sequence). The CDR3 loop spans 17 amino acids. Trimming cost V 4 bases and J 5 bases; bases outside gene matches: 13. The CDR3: CASSTPRPGQGGETQYF. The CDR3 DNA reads TGTGCCAGCAGCACCCCTCGCCCGGGACAGGGGGGGGAGACCCAGTACTTC.

CDR3 DNA sequence: TGCGCCAGCAGCTCAAGGACTAGCGGGGGGCCACCGGAAGAGACCCAGTACTTC. Residues: CASSSRTSGGPPEETQYF. The chain is built from TRBV5-1 and TRBJ2-5; 14 bases match TRBD2. The germline V gene has CDR1 SGHRS and CDR2 YFSETQ. The CDR3 has 18 amino acids. The trim removed 3 bases at V and 3 bases at J, leaving 10 bases unmatched. The variable domain in full, completed from reference TRBV5-1 and TRBJ2-5, reads KAGVTQTPRYLIKTRGQQVTLSCSPISGHRSVSWYQQTPGQGLQFLFEYFSETQRNKGNFPGRFSGRQFSNSRSEMNVSTLELGDSALYLCASSSRTSGGPPEETQYFGPGTRLLVL.

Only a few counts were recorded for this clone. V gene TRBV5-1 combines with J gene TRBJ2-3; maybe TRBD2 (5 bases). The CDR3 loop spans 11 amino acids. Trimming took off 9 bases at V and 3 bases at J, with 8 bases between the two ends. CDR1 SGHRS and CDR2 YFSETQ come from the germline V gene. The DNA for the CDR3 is TGCGCCACGAGGGCGACAGATACGCAGTATTTT. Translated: CATRATDTQYF.

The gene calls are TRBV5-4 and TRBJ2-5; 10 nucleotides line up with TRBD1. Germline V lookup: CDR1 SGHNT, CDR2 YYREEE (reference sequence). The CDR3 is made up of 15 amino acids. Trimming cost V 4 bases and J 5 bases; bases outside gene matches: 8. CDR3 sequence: CASSEPGQGRETQYF. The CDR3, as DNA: TGTGCCAGCAGCGAACCGGGACAGGGGAGGGAGACCCAGTACTTC.

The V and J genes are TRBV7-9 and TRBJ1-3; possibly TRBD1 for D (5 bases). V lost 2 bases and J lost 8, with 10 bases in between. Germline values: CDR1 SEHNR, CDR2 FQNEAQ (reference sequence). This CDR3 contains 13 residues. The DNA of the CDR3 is TGTGCCAGCAGCTTACAGGGCTCTTACACCATATATTTT. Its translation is CASSLQGSYTIYF.

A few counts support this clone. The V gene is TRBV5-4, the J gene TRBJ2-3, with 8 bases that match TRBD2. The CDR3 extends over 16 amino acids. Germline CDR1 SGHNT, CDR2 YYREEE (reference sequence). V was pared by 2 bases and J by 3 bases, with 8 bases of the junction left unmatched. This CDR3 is CASSFRRASGTDTQYF. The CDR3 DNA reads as TGTGCCAGCAGCTTCAGGCGGGCTAGCGGGACAGATACGCAGTATTTT.

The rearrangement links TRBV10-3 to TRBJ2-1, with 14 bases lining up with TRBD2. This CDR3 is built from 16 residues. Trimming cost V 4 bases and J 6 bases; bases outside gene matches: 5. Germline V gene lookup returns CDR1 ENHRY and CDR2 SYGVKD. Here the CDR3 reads CAISVGLAGEGNEQFF. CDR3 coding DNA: TGTGCCATCAGTGTGGGACTAGCGGGAGAAGGCAATGAGCAGTTCTTC.

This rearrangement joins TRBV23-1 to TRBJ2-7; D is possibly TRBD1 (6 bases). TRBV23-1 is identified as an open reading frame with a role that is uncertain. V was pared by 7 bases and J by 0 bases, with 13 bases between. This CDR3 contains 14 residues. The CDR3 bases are TGCGCCAGCACTTTACAGGGCCCCTCCTACGAGCAGTACTTC. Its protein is CASTLQGPSYEQYF.

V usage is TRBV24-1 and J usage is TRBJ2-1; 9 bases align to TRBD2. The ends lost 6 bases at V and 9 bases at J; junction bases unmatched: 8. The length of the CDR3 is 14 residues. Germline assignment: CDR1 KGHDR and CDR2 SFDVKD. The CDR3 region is CATSRGAGGGEQFF. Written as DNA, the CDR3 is TGTGCCACCAGTCGGGGAGCGGGAGGAGGTGAGCAGTTCTTC.

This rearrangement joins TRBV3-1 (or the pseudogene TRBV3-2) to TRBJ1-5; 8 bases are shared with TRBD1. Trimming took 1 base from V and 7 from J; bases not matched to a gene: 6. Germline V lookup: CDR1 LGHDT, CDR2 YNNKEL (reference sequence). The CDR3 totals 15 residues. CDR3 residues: CASSQGGQGRQPQHF. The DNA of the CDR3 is TGTGCCAGCAGCCAAGGAGGACAGGGTCGCCAGCCCCAGCATTTT.

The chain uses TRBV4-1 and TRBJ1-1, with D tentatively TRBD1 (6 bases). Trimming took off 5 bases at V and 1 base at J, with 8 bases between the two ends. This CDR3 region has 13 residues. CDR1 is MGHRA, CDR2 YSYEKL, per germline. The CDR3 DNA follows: TGCGCCAGCAGCAGCAGGGGGAACACTGAAGCTTTCTTT. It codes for CASSSRGNTEAFF.

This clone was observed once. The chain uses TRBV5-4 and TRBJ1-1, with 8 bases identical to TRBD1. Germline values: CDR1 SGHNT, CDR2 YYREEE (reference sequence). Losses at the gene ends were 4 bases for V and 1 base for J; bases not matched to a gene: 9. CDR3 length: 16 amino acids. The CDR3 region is CASSVQSQGANTEAFF. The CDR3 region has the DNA TGTGCCAGCAGCGTCCAGTCCCAGGGGGCGAACACTGAAGCTTTCTTT.

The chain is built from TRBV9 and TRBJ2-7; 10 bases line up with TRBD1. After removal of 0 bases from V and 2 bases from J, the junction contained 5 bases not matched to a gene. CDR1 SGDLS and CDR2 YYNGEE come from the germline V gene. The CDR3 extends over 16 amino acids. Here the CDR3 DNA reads TGTGCCAGCAGCGTAGAGGGACAGGGGCCCCCCTACGAGCAGTACTTC. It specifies CASSVEGQGPPYEQYF.